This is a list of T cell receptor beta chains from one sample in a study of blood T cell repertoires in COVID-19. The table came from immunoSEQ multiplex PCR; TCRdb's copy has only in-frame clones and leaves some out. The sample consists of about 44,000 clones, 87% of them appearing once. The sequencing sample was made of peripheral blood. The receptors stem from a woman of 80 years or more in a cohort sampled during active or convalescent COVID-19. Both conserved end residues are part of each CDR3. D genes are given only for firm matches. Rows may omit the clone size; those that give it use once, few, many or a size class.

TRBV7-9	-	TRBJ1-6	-	CASSLLQGYSPLHF	TGTGCCAGCAGCTTGTTGCAGGGGTATTCACCCCTCCACTTT
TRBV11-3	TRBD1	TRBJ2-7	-	CASGPGGTYEQYF	TGTGCCAGCGGGCCAGGGGGAACCTACGAGCAGTACTTC
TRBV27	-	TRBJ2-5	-	CASRRPGEVETQYF	TGTGCCAGCAGGCGACCGGGAGAGGTTGAGACCCAGTACTTC
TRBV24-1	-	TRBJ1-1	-	CATSDWQGRAFF	TGTGCCACCAGTGATTGGCAGGGGCGAGCTTTCTTT
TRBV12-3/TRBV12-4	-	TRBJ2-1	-	CAIKRSSYNEQFF	TGTGCCATAAAGCGGAGCTCCTACAATGAGCAGTTCTTC
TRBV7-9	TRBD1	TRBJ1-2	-	CASSLETGGQGYTF	TGTGCCAGCAGCTTAGAGACAGGGGGCCAGGGCTACACCTTC
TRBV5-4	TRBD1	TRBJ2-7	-	CASSDLGQGVGYEQYF	TGTGCCAGCAGCGACCTAGGACAGGGCGTCGGGTACGAGCAGTACTTC
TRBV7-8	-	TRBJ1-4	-	CASSLVAGTPIEKLFF	TGTGCCAGCAGCTTAGTGGCTGGGACACCAATCGAAAAACTGTTTTTT
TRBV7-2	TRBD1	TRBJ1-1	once	CASSLRRDRGSGEAFF	TGTGCCAGCAGCTTACGCCGGGACAGGGGGTCCGGTGAAGCTTTCTTT
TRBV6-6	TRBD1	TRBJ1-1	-	CASSSFGTGGDTEAFF	TGTGCCAGCAGTTCCTTCGGGACAGGGGGGGACACTGAAGCTTTCTTT
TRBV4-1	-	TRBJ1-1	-	CASSHRGSGIDRNTEAFF	TGCGCCAGCAGCCACAGAGGGAGTGGGATTGATAGGAACACTGAAGCTTTCTTT
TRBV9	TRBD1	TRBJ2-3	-	CASSVVGGQVGDTQYF	TGTGCCAGCAGCGTAGTAGGGGGACAGGTAGGGGATACGCAGTATTTT